These 15 T cell receptor beta chains originate from one sample sequenced in a study of cytomegalovirus exposure and HLA in healthy donors. The PCR had 60 Vbeta and 13 Jbeta primers. TCRdb keeps only in-frame clones here, not all; method: immunoSEQ multiplex PCR. The sample has approximately 97,000 clones, approximately 81% seen once. The sequencing sample was made of PBMCs. The receptors shown here come from a woman aged 40-49 years in good health and CMV-seropositive.

The chain joins TRBV28 to TRBJ2-1; TRBD2 aligns across 7 bases. The V gene's germline CDR1 is MDHEN and CDR2 SYDVKM. V was pared by 6 bases and J by 3 bases, with 11 bases of the junction left unmatched. CDR3 length: 16 amino acids. CDR3 residues: CASRKESSGVYNEQFF. The CDR3 coding sequence is TGTGCCAGCAGAAAAGAATCAAGCGGGGTCTACAATGAGCAGTTCTTC.

V is TRBV6-6 and J is TRBJ2-3, with 7 nucleotides matching TRBD2. Germline assignment: CDR1 MNHNY and CDR2 SVGAGI (reference sequence). This CDR3 has 12 residues. The junction had 6 bases not matched to a gene; V was cut back by 9 bases and J by 6 bases. Here the CDR3 reads CASGGGDDTQYF. For the CDR3, the DNA is TGTGCCAGTGGGGGGGGAGATGATACGCAGTATTTT.

This rearrangement joins TRBV4-1 to TRBJ2-3; D is uncertain. The CDR3 has 13 residues. Trimming removed 5 bases at V and 6 bases at J, with 12 bases between. Germline V lookup: CDR1 MGHRA, CDR2 YSYEKL. Here the CDR3 DNA reads TGCGCCAGCAGCTTCGAGCGTTCGGATACGCAGTATTTT. Translated: CASSFERSDTQYF.

A single count supports this clone. This chain links TRBV30 with TRBJ2-7; 11 bases agree with TRBD1. The CDR3 spans 15 residues. Germline-derived CDR1 and CDR2 are GTSNPN and SVGIG (reference sequence). V dropped 5 bases and J dropped 3; count of bases not matched to a gene: 9. The DNA for the CDR3 is TGTGCCTGGTCAGCCGGGACAGGGGGTGTCTACGAGCAGTACTTC. This translates into CAWSAGTGGVYEQYF.

The J gene is TRBJ1-2, the V gene TRBV5-1, with TRBD1 identical over 7 bases. Germline assignment: CDR1 SGHRS and CDR2 YFSETQ. CDR3 length equals 12 residues. After removal of 4 bases from V and 7 bases from J, the junction contained 4 bases not matched to a gene. The CDR3 DNA is TGCGCCAGCAGCCATAACAGGGGTGGCTACACCTTC. Protein sequence: CASSHNRGGYTF.

The chain has TRBV30 and TRBJ2-5; D gene ambiguous. The CDR3 is made up of 14 amino acids. V shed 2 bases and J shed 5 bases, with 15 bases lying between them. Germline V lookup: CDR1 GTSNPN, CDR2 SVGIG (reference sequence). The CDR3 sequence: CAWSRVPRQETQYF. The CDR3 DNA follows: TGTGCCTGGAGTCGGGTTCCCCGTCAGGAGACCCAGTACTTC.

V usage is TRBV28 and J usage is TRBJ1-2; 7 positions match TRBD1. Trimming at V came to 1 base and at J to 6 bases, leaving 5 bases not matched to a gene. The CDR3 length is 14 residues. Germline CDR1 reads MDHEN; CDR2 reads SYDVKM. The CDR3 DNA is TGTGCCAGCAGTTTATCGAGGGGGCTGGATGGCTACACCTTC. Translation: CASSLSRGLDGYTF.

The chain combines TRBV2 with TRBJ2-5; TRBD2 might be the D (5 bases). Germline V gene data show CDR1 as SNHLY and CDR2 as FYNNEI. The CDR3 runs to 13 residues. The V end lost 4 bases, the J end lost 3 bases, and 9 bases lay between the germline ends. CDR3 sequence: CASSGEGKETQYF. The CDR3 nucleotides are TGTGCCAGCAGTGGAGAGGGAAAAGAGACCCAGTACTTC.

This clone showed up just once. The chain joins TRBV28 to TRBJ1-1, with TRBD1 matching over 7 bases. The V and J ends lost 7 bases and 7 bases, in that order; junction bases with no gene match: 6. The CDR3 sequence is 12 residues long. Looked up from germline, CDR1 is MDHEN and CDR2 is SYDVKM. The CDR3 DNA follows: TGTGCCAGCACCCTGGGGGACAGTGAAGCTTTCTTT. The encoded protein is CASTLGDSEAFF. Based on the CDR3 plus reference TRBV28 and TRBJ1-1, the full variable domain is DVKVTQSSRYLVKRTGEKVFLECVQDMDHENMFWYRQDPGLGLRLIYFSYDVKMKEKGDIPEGYSVSREKKERFSLILESASTNQTSMYLCASTLGDSEAFFGQGTRLTVV.

Concerning this clone itself: The same CDR3 also results from other DNA sequences found in this sample. This chain uses TRBV19 with TRBJ2-7, with 10 nucleotides matching TRBD2. J gave up 2 bases and V 3 bases, and 1 base lay outside the gene matches. The CDR3 totals 14 residues. Germline lookup yields CDR1 LNHDA and CDR2 SQIVND (reference sequence). The CDR3 sequence is CASSILAGAYEQYF. The CDR3 DNA follows: TGTGCCAGTAGTATCCTAGCGGGAGCCTACGAGCAGTACTTC.

The gene calls are TRBV2 and TRBJ2-3; maybe TRBD1 (6 bases). There are 14 residues in the CDR3. V was shortened by 6 bases and J by 0 bases, with 10 bases between the two germline ends. Germline CDR1 reads SNHLY; CDR2 reads FYNNEI. The chain's CDR3 is CASSPQGSTDTQYF. The CDR3 DNA reads as TGTGCCAGCAGCCCACAGGGAAGCACAGATACGCAGTATTTT.

The CDR3 protein is CASSQIILANLPDTQYF. The CDR3 DNA reads TGTGCCAGCAGCCAGATAATTCTAGCGAACCTTCCAGATACGCAGTATTTT. The rearrangement links TRBV11-1 to TRBJ2-3, with D perhaps matching TRBD2 (6 bases). The CDR3 is made up of 17 amino acids. The germline V gene encodes CDR1 SGHAT and CDR2 FQDESV (reference sequence). V gave up 5 bases and J gave up 4 bases, with 22 bases separating them.

This chain links TRBV11-3 with TRBJ2-1; TRBD2 matches at 10 bases. Germline V CDR1 and CDR2: SGHNT, YENEEA. The CDR3 runs 15 residues. Unmatched junction bases numbered 5, after V lost 3 bases and J lost 6 bases. The chain's CDR3 is CASSFPGLALNEQFF. In DNA, the CDR3 is TGTGCCAGCAGCTTCCCGGGACTAGCGCTCAATGAGCAGTTCTTC.

This clone was seen a handful of times. This chain uses TRBV7-3 with TRBJ2-1, with 9 positions matching TRBD2. The CDR3 totals 15 residues. CDR1 and CDR2 from the germline V gene are SGHTA and FQGTGA. The trim removed 3 bases at V and 9 bases at J, leaving 9 bases unmatched. CDR3 DNA: TGTGCCAGCAGCTTGGGAGCGGGAGGAGGCGGTGAGCAGTTCTTC. Protein sequence: CASSLGAGGGGEQFF.

The chain is built from TRBV6-1 and TRBJ1-5; 8 nucleotides match TRBD1. CDR1 is MNHNS, CDR2 SASEGT, per germline. The CDR3 extends over 15 amino acids. The junction had 10 bases not matched to a gene; V was cut back by 8 bases and J by 4 bases. This CDR3 reads CASRIGQGINQPQHF. CDR3 DNA sequence: TGTGCCAGCCGTATAGGACAGGGCATAAATCAGCCCCAGCATTTT.